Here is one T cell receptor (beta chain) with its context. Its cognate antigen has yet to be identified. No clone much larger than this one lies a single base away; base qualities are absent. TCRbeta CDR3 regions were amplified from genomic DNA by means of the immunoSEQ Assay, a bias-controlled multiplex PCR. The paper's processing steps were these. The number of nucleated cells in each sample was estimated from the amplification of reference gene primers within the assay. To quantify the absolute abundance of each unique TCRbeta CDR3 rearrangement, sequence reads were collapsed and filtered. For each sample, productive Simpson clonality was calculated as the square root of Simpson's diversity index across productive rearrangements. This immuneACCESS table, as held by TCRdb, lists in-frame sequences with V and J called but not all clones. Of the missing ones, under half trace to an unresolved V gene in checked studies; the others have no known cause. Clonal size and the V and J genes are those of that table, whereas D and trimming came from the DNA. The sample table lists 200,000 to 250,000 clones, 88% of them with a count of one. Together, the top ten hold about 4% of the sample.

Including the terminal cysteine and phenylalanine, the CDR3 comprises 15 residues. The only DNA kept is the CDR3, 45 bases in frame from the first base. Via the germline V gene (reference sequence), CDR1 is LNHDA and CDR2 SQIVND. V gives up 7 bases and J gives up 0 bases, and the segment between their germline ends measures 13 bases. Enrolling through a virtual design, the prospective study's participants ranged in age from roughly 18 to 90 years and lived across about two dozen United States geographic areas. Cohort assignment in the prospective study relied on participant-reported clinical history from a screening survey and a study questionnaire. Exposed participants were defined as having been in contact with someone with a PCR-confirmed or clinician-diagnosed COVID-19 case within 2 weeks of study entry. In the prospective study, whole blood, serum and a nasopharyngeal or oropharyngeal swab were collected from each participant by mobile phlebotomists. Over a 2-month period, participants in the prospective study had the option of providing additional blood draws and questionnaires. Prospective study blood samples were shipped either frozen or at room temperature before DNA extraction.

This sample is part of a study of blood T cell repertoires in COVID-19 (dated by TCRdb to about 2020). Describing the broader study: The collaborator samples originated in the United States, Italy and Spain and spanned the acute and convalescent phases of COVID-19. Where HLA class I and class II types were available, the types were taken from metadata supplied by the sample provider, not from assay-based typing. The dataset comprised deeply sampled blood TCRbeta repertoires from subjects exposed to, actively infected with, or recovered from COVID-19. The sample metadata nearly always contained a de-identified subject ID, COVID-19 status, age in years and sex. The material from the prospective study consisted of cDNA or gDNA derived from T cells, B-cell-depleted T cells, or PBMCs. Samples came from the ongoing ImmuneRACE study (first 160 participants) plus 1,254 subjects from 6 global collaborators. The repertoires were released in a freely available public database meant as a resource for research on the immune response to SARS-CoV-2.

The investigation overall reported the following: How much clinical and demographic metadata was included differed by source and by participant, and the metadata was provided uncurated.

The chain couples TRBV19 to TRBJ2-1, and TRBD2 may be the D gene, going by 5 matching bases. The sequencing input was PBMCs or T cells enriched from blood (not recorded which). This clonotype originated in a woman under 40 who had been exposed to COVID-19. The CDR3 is CASKEGTLSYNEQFF. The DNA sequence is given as TGTGCCAGTAAAGAGGGCACTCTCTCCTACAATGAGCAGTTCTTC. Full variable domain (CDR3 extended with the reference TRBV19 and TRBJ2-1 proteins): DGGITQSPKYLFRKEGQNVTLSCEQNLNHDAMYWYRQDPGQGLRLIYYSQIVNDFQKGDIAEGYSVSREKKESFPLTVTSAQKNPTAFYLCASKEGTLSYNEQFFGPGTRLTVL.